The present T cell receptor (beta chain) was sequenced within a study of shared clonotypes between healthy human individuals. Turning to this clone: Its antigen is unidentified.

V dropped 4 bases and J dropped 5 bases, with 2 bases sitting between them. Looked up from germline, CDR1 is ENHRY and CDR2 is SYGVKD. The CDR3 covers 10 residues. Study results and caveats: Non-shared clonotypes displayed generation probabilities falling below those of clonotypes present in all four donors.

Sequenced by immunoSEQ multiplex PCR; TCRdb stores in-frame clones only, minus some. Among fewer than 1.4 million clones listed, about 80% were seen once. The sequence derives from a man younger than 30 in good health. Some clones in this sample may be carry-over from other donors' samples. The rearrangement uses TRBV10-3 and TRBJ2-5, with unresolved D. Sequenced sample: memory CD4+ T cells from PBMCs. Subset denoted: CD45RA-negative fraction. CDR3 region: CAISGETQYF. The CDR3 DNA sequence: TGTGCCATCAGTGGGGAGACCCAGTACTTC.